This TCR beta chain is drawn from a study of T cells in Graves' hyperthyroidism and ophthalmopathy. Germline assignment: CDR1 LGHNT and CDR2 FRNRAP. The CDR3 has 19 amino acids. V lost 2 bases to trimming and J lost 2 bases; unmatched junction nucleotides: 15. Investigators excluded patients with uncontrolled infection, other autoimmune disease, pregnancy or lactation. The table lists this clonotype with many counts. TCR beta CDR3 regions were amplified from RNA. First-round RT-PCR of the TCR CDR3 relied on the HTBI primer set. TCRdb ran MiXCR on the multiplex PCR reads and lists one entry per CDR3 protein. The table lists some 360,000 distinct CDR3 sequences, less than 20% of them singletons, with about 16% in the top ten.

The receptor comes from a woman between 40 and 55 years old with Graves' ophthalmopathy. This chain connects TRBV12-5 to TRBJ1-5, with 7 bases matching TRBD1. The specimen was blood. This chain's CDR3 is CASGLMHPLTGVGNQPQHF. CDR3 in DNA: TGTGCTAGTGGTTTGATGCACCCCCTCACAGGGGTTGGCAATCAGCCCCAGCATTTT.